These T cell receptor beta chains were read from a single sample in a study of molecular identifiers for immune sequencing clone quantification. MiXCR, applied by TCRdb to the PCR reads, yields one record per CDR3 protein. The data show more than 85,000 distinct CDR3 sequences, 35% seen once. The sample was naive CD8+ T cells from blood, with Jurkat cell RNA spiked in. The receptors were sampled from a human donor in good health. Some libraries in this study had Jurkat cell RNA spiked in. CDR3s include the opening cysteine and the closing phenylalanine or tryptophan. Each record gives: V gene, J gene, CDR3 protein.

TRBV27	TRBJ2-7	CASSGGTGAYEQYF
TRBV28	TRBJ1-1	CASSSTGAAEAFF
TRBV6-5	TRBJ1-5	CASSLGQANQPQHF
TRBV28	TRBJ2-5	CASSMGYQETQYF
TRBV12-3/TRBV12-4	TRBJ1-5	CASSLMGFVQPQHF
TRBV14	TRBJ2-1	CASSRWRGFEQFF
TRBV5-6	TRBJ2-7	CASSLGQASYEQYF
TRBV27	TRBJ2-3	CASSRTGTYTDTQYF
TRBV20-1	TRBJ2-7	CSARDDPPSYEQYF
TRBV28	TRBJ2-2	CASRNQGTTGELFF
TRBV6-2/TRBV6-3	TRBJ1-1	CASSYWSDNTEAFF
TRBV20-1	TRBJ1-1	CSAPSPTEAFF
TRBV20-1	TRBJ2-2	CSARDPAGELFF
TRBV6-5	TRBJ2-3	CASSYSSWGASTDTQYF
TRBV19	TRBJ2-6	CVSSKASGANVLTF
TRBV27	TRBJ2-1	CASSPGLAGVFYEQFF
TRBV7-9	TRBJ1-1	CASHPGYTEAFF
TRBV6-2/TRBV6-3	TRBJ1-5	CASNLDGPSPQHF